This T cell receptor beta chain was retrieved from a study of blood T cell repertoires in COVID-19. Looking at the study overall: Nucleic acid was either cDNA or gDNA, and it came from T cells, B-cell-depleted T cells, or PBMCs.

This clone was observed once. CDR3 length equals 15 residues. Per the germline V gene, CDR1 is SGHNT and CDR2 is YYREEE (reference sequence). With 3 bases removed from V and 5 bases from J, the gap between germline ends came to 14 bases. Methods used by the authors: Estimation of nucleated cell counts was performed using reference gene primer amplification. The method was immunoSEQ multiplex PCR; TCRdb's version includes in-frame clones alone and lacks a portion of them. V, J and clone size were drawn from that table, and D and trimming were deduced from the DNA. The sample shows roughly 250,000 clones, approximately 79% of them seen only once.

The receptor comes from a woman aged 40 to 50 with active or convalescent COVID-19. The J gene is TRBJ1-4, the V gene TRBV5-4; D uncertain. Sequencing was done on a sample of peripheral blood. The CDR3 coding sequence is TGTGCCAGCAGCTCAGACGGGAGAAGGAATGAAAAACTGTTTTTT. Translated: CASSSDGRRNEKLFF.